This TCR beta chain was identified during a study of beta chain features in type 1 diabetes (dated by TCRdb to the late 2010s). Regarding the complete study: Mean age, gender distribution, total cell number and subset yield were not different between patients and healthy donors. Regulatory and stem cell-like memory subsets were isolated from only 8 patients and roughly eight healthy donors, whereas naive and central memory subsets came from all 28 donors. In the study, recently diagnosed type 1 diabetes patients and matched healthy donors were compared on the TCRB repertoires of their sorted circulating CD4+ T cell subsets. A total of about 100,000,000 sorted cells were examined across all samples, and RNA yield correlated strongly with the number of cells per subset. Overall study outcomes, separate from this receptor: At VDJ recombination sites, patients with type 1 diabetes made fewer insertions and deleted more nucleotides, a pattern implying thymic rearrangement abnormalities. Naive, central memory and regulatory TCRB repertoires appeared to be more similar among patients than among healthy donors. Shorter templates might have been favored by PCR, but patient and control samples were amplified and corrected together, so both groups would have been affected equally by any skew. Type 1 diabetes patients showed a moderate but significant shortening of TCRB CDR3 length in all four CD4+ subsets. Sequencing cDNA rather than genomic DNA could over-represent highly expressing activated cells, although activation and CD3 levels did not differ between groups. HLA sub-analyses involved small numbers of individuals, so any influence of HLA type on TCRB rearrangement remained unresolved.

Of note for this clone: What antigen it recognizes has not been identified. No base quality information exists; no much larger clone differs at one position.

Each donor gave one peripheral blood draw, approximately 110 mL on average, collected into heparinised tubes. A BD FACSAria II was used to sort naive, central memory, regulatory and stem cell-like memory CD4+ T cells with a panel that included CD45RO, CCR7, CD25, CD127, CD95 and CD27. All sorted populations exceeded 95% purity. PBMCs were separated immediately by Lymphoprep density gradient centrifugation and were stained directly, without being cultured. So that batch effects would be minimized, each experiment stained and sorted samples in pairs, pairing one healthy donor with one patient. All of the isolated RNA was reverse transcribed with the High Capacity cDNA Reverse Transcription Kit, so expressed TCRB transcripts were sequenced. Deep immunoSEQ sequencing was applied to naive, central memory and regulatory T cell samples, giving an average of approximately 3.8 million total reads per sample. After sorted cells were lysed in RLT buffer, RNA was extracted with DNase-treated RNeasy Micro or Mini kits, with the choice depending on cell number. To prevent cross-contamination, each cell subset was processed individually, whereas patient and healthy donor samples were processed jointly. Using the immunoSEQ multiplex PCR, TCRB sequences were amplified from cDNA into 87-bp fragments spanning the CDR3 region. Sequencing of the amplicons was performed on the Illumina HiSeq platform. Turning to the authors' computational methods: Synthetic template baselines were used to correct PCR bias computationally, reads within Hamming distance 2 were collapsed together, and singletons that could not be merged were discarded. Reads were aligned to IMGT to assign V, D and J genes, CDR3 length, and insertions or deletions at six rearrangement sites. Within each subset, clonotype counts were normalized to sorted cell number, after which true diversity and Gini coefficients were computed with the tcR R package. Repertoire sharing was quantified using the overlap coefficient calculated on TCRB nucleotide sequences. TCRdb stores this immuneACCESS table with in-frame sequences only. Part of the clones is absent; in the studies checked, under half of the shortfall reflects unresolved V genes, and no reason is known for the rest. V, J and clone size are taken as reported in that table, and D and trimming were inferred from the DNA itself. Across this sample there are roughly 300,000 clones, with less than 10% seen only once. Of the sample, 0.44% is held by the ten largest clones.

The germline V gene supplies CDR1 SGHTA and CDR2 FQGNSA. Reading from cysteine to phenylalanine, the CDR3 counts 15 amino acids. Only the CDR3 DNA is retained, 45 bases long and in frame from the first base. V loses 0 bases, J loses 2 bases, and the germline ends lie 10 bases apart. This TCR derives from a woman aged 18-29 years in good health. The receptor chain draws on TRBV7-2 and TRBJ2-5; the D segment cannot be called with confidence. Material: central memory CD4+ T cells from blood. The CDR3 is CASSLAGQRQETQYF. In nucleotides, the sequence is TGTGCCAGCAGCTTAGCAGGGCAGCGTCAAGAGACCCAGTACTTC.